The 20 T cell receptor beta chains below all came from one sample that was sequenced in a study of blood T cell repertoires in COVID-19. Using immunoSEQ multiplex PCR, the repertoire was profiled, and TCRdb retains in-frame clones only, with some absent. The sample includes 200,000 to 300,000 clones, roughly 81% of them seen just once. Sequenced sample: peripheral blood. All receptors come from a woman of 80 years or more with COVID-19, enrolled during active disease.

This clone has a handful of counts. The gene calls are TRBV9 and TRBJ2-5, with 7 positions matching TRBD2. Germline CDR1 reads SGDLS; CDR2 reads YYNGEE. CDR3 length: 15 amino acids. V lost 0 bases to trimming and J lost 4 bases; unmatched junction nucleotides: 6. The CDR3 nucleotides are TGTGCCAGCAGCGTAGAGGCGGGGGTTATAGAGACCCAGTACTTC. It encodes CASSVEAGVIETQYF.

The chain has TRBV14 and TRBJ1-2; TRBD1 might be the D (5 bases). CDR1 SGHDN and CDR2 FVKESK come from the germline V gene. V lost 2 bases and J 4 bases, leaving 8 bases between the germline ends. The CDR3 has 13 amino acids. CDR3 loop: CASSQYTGYGYTF. The DNA of the CDR3 is TGTGCCAGCAGCCAATACACAGGCTATGGCTACACCTTC.

The chain combines TRBV7-2 with TRBJ1-5, with D perhaps TRBD1 (5 bases). This CDR3 has 13 residues. Looked up from germline, CDR1 is SGHTA and CDR2 is FQGNSA. V shed 5 bases and J shed 7 bases, with 12 bases lying between them. The CDR3 loop is CASSPQGYQPQHF. The CDR3, as DNA: TGTGCCAGCAGCCCGCAGGGTTACCAGCCCCAGCATTTT.

This rearrangement joins TRBV19 to TRBJ1-1; D is possibly TRBD1 (6 bases). CDR1 LNHDA and CDR2 SQIVND come from the germline V gene (reference sequence). Trimming cost V 7 bases and J 1 base, with 13 bases left between them. The length of the CDR3 is 14 residues. CDR3 in DNA: TGTGCCAGTATCAGCACAGGGCAGAACACTGAAGCTTTCTTT. Encoded protein: CASISTGQNTEAFF.

The chain employs TRBV18 and TRBJ2-7; TRBD2 matches 12 bases. This CDR3 has 15 residues. Germline V gives CDR1 KGHSH, CDR2 LQKENI. Trimming took 6 bases from V and 5 from J; bases not matched to a gene: 8. The CDR3 sequence is CASSRLAGGYHEQYF. Written as DNA, the CDR3 is TGTGCCAGCTCTCGTCTAGCGGGAGGGTATCACGAGCAGTACTTC.

This clone has only one observation. The chain is built from TRBV10-3 and TRBJ2-6; D not resolved. The CDR3 has 13 amino acids. The V end lost 9 bases, the J end lost 3 bases, and 9 bases lay between the germline ends. CDR1 and CDR2 (germline): ENHRY, SYGVKD. The CDR3 protein is CAISNSGANVLTF. The CDR3 DNA reads TGTGCCATATCGAATAGTGGGGCCAACGTCCTGACTTTC.

The V gene is TRBV3-1 (or the pseudogene TRBV3-2), the J gene TRBJ1-2, with D possibly TRBD1 on 6 matching bases. From germline, CDR1 is LGHDT and CDR2 YNNKEL (reference sequence). CDR3 length equals 12 residues. V lost 4 bases and J lost 7, with 10 bases in between. This CDR3 reads CASSPRGAGYTF. In DNA, the CDR3 is TGTGCCAGCAGCCCCCGGGGGGCTGGCTACACCTTC.

A few counts support this clone. For the CDR3, the DNA is TGTGCCAGCAGCTTTCTTTTTAAGGGGGAGACCCAGTACTTC. Its translation: CASSFLFKGETQYF. The rearrangement joins TRBV5-8 to TRBJ2-5; a possible D gene is TRBD1 (5 bases). This CDR3 has 14 residues. With 2 bases removed from V and 5 bases from J, the gap between germline ends came to 13 bases. Germline V gene data show CDR1 as SGHTS and CDR2 as YDEGEE.

The chain recombines TRBV14 with TRBJ2-7, with 8 bases that match TRBD2. There are 20 residues in the CDR3. J lost 0 bases, V lost 1 base, and 17 bases had no gene match. CDR1 SGHDN and CDR2 FVKESK come from the germline V gene. CDR3 protein: CASSQGGSGKTYISSYEQYF. The DNA for the CDR3 is TGTGCCAGCAGCCAAGGGGGTAGCGGGAAGACCTATATAAGCTCCTACGAGCAGTACTTC.

The chain carries TRBV30 and TRBJ1-1; TRBD1 agrees at 7 bases. The CDR3 is made up of 13 amino acids. The germline V gene has CDR1 GTSNPN and CDR2 SVGIG (reference sequence). J lost 3 bases, V lost 4 bases, and 5 bases had no gene match. CDR3: CAWKGQLYTEAFF. The CDR3 DNA reads as TGTGCCTGGAAGGGACAGCTCTACACTGAAGCTTTCTTT.

This clone has a handful of counts. The chain uses TRBV7-9 and TRBJ2-1; 9 bases fit TRBD2. The CDR3 contains 15 residues. The J segment lost 8 bases and the V segment lost 2 bases, leaving 7 bases of the junction unmatched. The germline V gene has CDR1 SEHNR and CDR2 FQNEAQ (reference sequence). CDR3 in amino acids: CASSLLAGGGDEQFF. CDR3 coding DNA: TGTGCCAGCAGCTTACTGGCGGGAGGGGGCGATGAGCAGTTCTTC.

This chain connects TRBV19 to TRBJ1-1, with D perhaps TRBD1 (6 bases). V lost 1 base to trimming and J lost 2 bases, with 17 bases between them. The germline gives CDR1 LNHDA, CDR2 SQIVND (reference sequence). This CDR3 is built from 17 residues. CDR3 residues: CASSIAFGTGLNTEAFF. The CDR3 DNA reads TGTGCCAGTAGTATAGCGTTCGGTACAGGGCTTAACACTGAAGCTTTCTTT.

The chain has TRBV19 and TRBJ1-5; D gene uncertain. Between the trimmed V and J ends, which lost 3 bases and 2 bases, there was a span of 32 bases. CDR3 length: 22 residues. Germline-derived CDR1 and CDR2 are LNHDA and SQIVND (reference sequence). CDR3 DNA: TGTGCCAGTAGTATGTCGGCGCGCGGCGTGAAGGGAGCCGTAAGCGGCAATCAGCCCCAGCATTTT. Protein sequence: CASSMSARGVKGAVSGNQPQHF. Complete variable domain (other parts from reference TRBV19 and TRBJ1-5): DGGITQSPKYLFRKEGQNVTLSCEQNLNHDAMYWYRQDPGQGLRLIYYSQIVNDFQKGDIAEGYSVSREKKESFPLTVTSAQKNPTAFYLCASSMSARGVKGAVSGNQPQHFGDGTRLSIL.

The chain couples TRBV9 to TRBJ2-5, with D maybe TRBD1 (5 bases). Germline V gene data show CDR1 as SGDLS and CDR2 as YYNGEE. CDR3 length: 12 residues. Trimming shortened V by 8 bases and J by 3 bases, and 11 bases separated the two germline ends. In nucleotides, the CDR3 is TGTGCCAGTCAGGGCCTGGAAGAGACCCAGTACTTC. Protein sequence: CASQGLEETQYF.

This chain links TRBV5-1 with TRBJ1-1; possible D gene TRBD1, 6 bases. The germline CDR1 and CDR2 sequences are SGHRS and YFSETQ. CDR3 length: 15 amino acids. V lost 2 bases and J lost 1, with 12 bases in between. The CDR3 region is CASSLNRASNTEAFF. DNA for the CDR3: TGCGCCAGCAGCTTAAACAGGGCTTCGAACACTGAAGCTTTCTTT. The entire variable domain, with the rest obtained from reference TRBV5-1 and TRBJ1-1, is as follows: KAGVTQTPRYLIKTRGQQVTLSCSPISGHRSVSWYQQTPGQGLQFLFEYFSETQRNKGNFPGRFSGRQFSNSRSEMNVSTLELGDSALYLCASSLNRASNTEAFFGQGTRLTVV.

The DNA for the CDR3 is TGTGCCAGCAGTTTATCTGGACAAGGGCGGTATAGCAATCAGCCCCAGCATTTT. This gives the protein CASSLSGQGRYSNQPQHF. This chain connects TRBV27 to TRBJ1-5; the D gene is possibly TRBD1 (5 bases). Looked up from germline, CDR1 is MNHEY and CDR2 is SMNVEV (reference sequence). V lost 0 bases, J lost 0 bases, and 15 bases lay in between. CDR3 length equals 18 residues.

The rearrangement uses TRBV4-1 and TRBJ1-2, with 8 bases fitting TRBD1. V trimming: 1 base; J trimming: 3 bases; junction bases outside the gene matches: 4. CDR1 and CDR2 from the germline V gene are MGHRA and YSYEKL. This CDR3 is 15 amino acids long. CDR3 DNA sequence: TGCGCCAGCAGCCAAGTAGGACAGGGAGACTATGGCTACACCTTC. The encoded protein is CASSQVGQGDYGYTF.

The DNA of the CDR3 is TGTGCCAGCTCCGAGGGACAGAACACTGAAGCTTTCTTT. Translating it yields CASSEGQNTEAFF. The V call is TRBV18, the J call TRBJ1-1, with D perhaps matching TRBD1 (6 bases). CDR3 length: 13 amino acids. The germline CDR1 and CDR2 sequences are KGHSH and LQKENI. V gave up 6 bases and J gave up 1 base, with 9 bases separating them.

The rearrangement links TRBV7-2 to TRBJ1-2, with a possible D match to TRBD1 (5 bases). Trimming removed 4 bases at V and 7 bases at J, with 10 bases between. The CDR3 sequence is 12 residues long. CDR1 is SGHTA, CDR2 FQGNSA, per germline. The CDR3 DNA is TGTGCCAGCAGCTGGCTCGGGGGTGGCTACACCTTC. Its translation: CASSWLGGGYTF.

As to this clone: Other DNA sequences in this sample translate to the same CDR3. The chain couples TRBV19 to TRBJ1-5; D remains unclear. The CDR3 has 15 amino acids. V was shortened by 1 base and J by 2 bases, with 9 bases between the two germline ends. CDR1 and CDR2 (germline): LNHDA, SQIVND (reference sequence). In DNA form, the CDR3 reads TGTGCCAGTAGTATAGTCGCCGGTGGCAATCAGCCCCAGCATTTT. Protein: CASSIVAGGNQPQHF.